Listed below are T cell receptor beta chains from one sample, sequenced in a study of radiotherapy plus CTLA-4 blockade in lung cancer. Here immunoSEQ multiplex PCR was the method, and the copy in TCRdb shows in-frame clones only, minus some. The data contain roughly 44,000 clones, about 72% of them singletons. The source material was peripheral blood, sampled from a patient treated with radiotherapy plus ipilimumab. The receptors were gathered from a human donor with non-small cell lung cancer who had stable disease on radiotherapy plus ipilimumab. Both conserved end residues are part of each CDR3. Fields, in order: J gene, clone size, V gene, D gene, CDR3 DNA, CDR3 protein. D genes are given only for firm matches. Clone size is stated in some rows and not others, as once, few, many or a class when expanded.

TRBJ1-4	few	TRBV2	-	TGTGCCAGCAGTGAGGTGTCCATCCAGGGAGAAGGAGGAAAACTGTTTTTT	CASSEVSIQGEGGKLFF
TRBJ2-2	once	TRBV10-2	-	TGCGCCAGCATGCTCCCCCCAGGGAACACCGGGGAGCTGTTTTTT	CASMLPPGNTGELFF
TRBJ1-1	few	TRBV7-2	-	TGTGCCAGCAGCTTAGTTGACGGAAGCACTGTTGCTTCGAACACTGAAGCTTTCTTT	CASSLVDGSTVASNTEAFF
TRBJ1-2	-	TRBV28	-	TGTGCCAGGGGGAACAGGGACGGCTACACCTTC	CARGNRDGYTF
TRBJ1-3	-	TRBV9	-	TGTGCCAGCAGCCGCGCGGGTCTCCTAAACACCATATATTTT	CASSRAGLLNTIYF
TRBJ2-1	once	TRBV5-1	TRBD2	TGCGCCAGCAGCTTACTAGCGGGGGGAAGTAATGAGCAGTTCTTC	CASSLLAGGSNEQFF
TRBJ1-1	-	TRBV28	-	TGTGCCAGCAGACGCCCTTATTGGGGGAAGAACACTGAAGCTTTCTTT	CASRRPYWGKNTEAFF
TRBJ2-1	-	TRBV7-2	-	TGTGCCAGCAGCTTAGGGGTGGCAGGATTATATGAGCAGTTCTTC	CASSLGVAGLYEQFF
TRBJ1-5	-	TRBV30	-	TGTGCCTGGAGTTGGGGTGACAGAGGAAATCAGCCCCAGCATTTT	CAWSWGDRGNQPQHF
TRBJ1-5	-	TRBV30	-	TGTGCCTGGAGGACCGGGGGGACTCAGCCCCAGCATTTT	CAWRTGGTQPQHF
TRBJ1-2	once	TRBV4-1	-	TGCGCCAGCAGCCAAGATTCGGGGGGTCCACCCTATGGCTACACCTTC	CASSQDSGGPPYGYTF
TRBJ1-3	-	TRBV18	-	TGTGCCAGCTCCCCCTCGGGCTCTGGAAACACCATATATTTT	CASSPSGSGNTIYF
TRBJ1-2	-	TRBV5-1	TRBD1	TGCGCCAGCAGCTTGCATAAATCCCCGACAGGGGACGGCTACACCTTC	CASSLHKSPTGDGYTF
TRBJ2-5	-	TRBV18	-	TGTGCCAGCTCACCACCTGACCCCCAAGAGACCCAGTACTTC	CASSPPDPQETQYF
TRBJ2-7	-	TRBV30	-	TGTGCCTGGGGCGGGCCCCACTACGAGCAGTACTTC	CAWGGPHYEQYF
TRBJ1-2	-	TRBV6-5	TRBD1	TGTGCCAGCAGCGCCGGGACAGGGATCTATGGCTACACCTTC	CASSAGTGIYGYTF
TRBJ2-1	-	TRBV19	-	TGTGCCAGTAGTACATTCAGTGGCAATGAGCAGTTCTTC	CASSTFSGNEQFF
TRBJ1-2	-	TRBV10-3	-	TGTGCCTCAACAGGGTTAGCTAACTATGGCTACACCTTC	CASTGLANYGYTF
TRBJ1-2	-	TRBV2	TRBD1	TGTGCCAGCAGGGTGACAGGGACATCCTATGGCTACACCTTC	CASRVTGTSYGYTF
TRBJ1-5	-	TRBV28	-	TGTGCCAGCAGTTTATCGGGGGGGACGAGGAGGCAGCCCCAGCATTTT	CASSLSGGTRRQPQHF
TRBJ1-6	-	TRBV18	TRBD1	TGTGCCAGCTCACCCGCGAGACCGACAGGGGTTTCACCCCTCCACTTT	CASSPARPTGVSPLHF
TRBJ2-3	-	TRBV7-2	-	TGTGCCAGCAGACCGGAGGGGGGCGGCTCAGATACGCAGTATTTT	CASRPEGGGSDTQYF
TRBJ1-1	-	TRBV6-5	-	TGTGCCAGCAGTTACTCGATCTCGGGGCTCCCTGAAGCTTTCTTT	CASSYSISGLPEAFF
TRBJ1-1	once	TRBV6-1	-	TGTGCCAGCAGTGAAGCGCTAGAGGGTTGGGGTGAAGCTTTCTTT	CASSEALEGWGEAFF
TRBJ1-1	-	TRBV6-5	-	TGTGCCAGCAGTTACTCGGTCTTGAACACTGAAGCTTTCTTT	CASSYSVLNTEAFF
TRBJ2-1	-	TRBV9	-	TGTGCCGGCAGCTACGCCTTGGGGTCCTACAATGAGCAGTTCTTC	CAGSYALGSYNEQFF
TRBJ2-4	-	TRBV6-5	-	TGTGCCAGCAGTTACTTAGGGAGCAAAAACATTCAGTACTTC	CASSYLGSKNIQYF
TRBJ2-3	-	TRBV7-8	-	TGTGCCAGCAGCGGGGGATTCACAGATACGCAGTATTTT	CASSGGFTDTQYF
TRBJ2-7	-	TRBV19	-	TGTGCCAGTAGTAGCTCCGGAGACTACGAGCAGTACTTC	CASSSSGDYEQYF
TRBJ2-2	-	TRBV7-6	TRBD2	TGTGCCAGCAGCCCGGGACTAGCGGGGGGAACCGGGGAGCTGTTTTTT	CASSPGLAGGTGELFF
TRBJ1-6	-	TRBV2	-	TGTGCCAGCACCCAAGACAGGTTGATTTCACCCCTCCACTTT	CASTQDRLISPLHF
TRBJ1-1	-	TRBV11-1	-	TGTGCCAGCAGCCCTCAGGCGGGTGCCACTGAAGCTTTCTTT	CASSPQAGATEAFF
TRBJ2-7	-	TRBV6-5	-	TGTGCCAGCAGTGACCAGGGGTACGAGCAGTACTTC	CASSDQGYEQYF
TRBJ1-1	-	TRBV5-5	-	TGTGCCAGCAGGTTTGGAGAAGGAGAAGCTTTCTTT	CASRFGEGEAFF
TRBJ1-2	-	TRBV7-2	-	TGTGCCAGCAGCTCCCTGGGGGGCAACTATGGCTACACCTTC	CASSSLGGNYGYTF
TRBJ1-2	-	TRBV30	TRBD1	TGTGCCTGGACAGCCTGGGGACAGGGAAACTATGGCTACACCTTC	CAWTAWGQGNYGYTF
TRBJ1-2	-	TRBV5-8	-	TGTGCCAGCAGCTTAACTCGGGTCCTGGGTGGCTACACCTTC	CASSLTRVLGGYTF
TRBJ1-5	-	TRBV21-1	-	TGTGCCAGCAGCAAAGAGACAGGGGATCGCCAGCCCCAGCATTTT	CASSKETGDRQPQHF
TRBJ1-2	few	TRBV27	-	TGTGCCAGCAGTTTAAGGCAGCACTATGGCTACACCTTC	CASSLRQHYGYTF
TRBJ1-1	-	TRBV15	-	TGTGCCACCAGCAGAGGGGTAGGGAACACTGAAGCTTTCTTT	CATSRGVGNTEAFF
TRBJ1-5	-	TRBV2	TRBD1	TGTGCCAGCAGTGACTCCGGGACAGGGAGCAATCAGCCCCAGCATTTT	CASSDSGTGSNQPQHF
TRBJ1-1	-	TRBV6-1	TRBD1	TGTGCCAGTTTACAGGGGTTCCCCCTCCCCGAAGCTTTCTTT	CASLQGFPLPEAFF
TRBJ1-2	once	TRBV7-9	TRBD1	TGTGCCAGCAGCTTGGGTCAGGGGGCGCATTATGGCTACACCTTC	CASSLGQGAHYGYTF
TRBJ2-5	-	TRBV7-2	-	TGTGCCAGCAGCTTAGGGGGACGGGTCAAGGATGAGCAGTACTTC	CASSLGGRVKDEQYF